The clone carrying this T cell receptor beta chain occurred many times. What it binds is unknown. From the 5' RACE reads, TCRdb called clonotypes with MiXCR, one entry per CDR3 protein. Of tens of thousands of distinct CDR3 sequences in the sample, less than 2.5% were seen once. The germline V gene encodes CDR1 MNHEY and CDR2 SVGAGI. Trimming removed 1 base from V and 8 bases from J; junction bases left unmatched: 5. The CDR3 has 14 amino acids. The data were taken from a study of neurological immune-mediated disorders. Study-wide points: In HTLV-1-associated myelopathy, TCR clonal expansion was greatest, whereas multiple sclerosis had the least, falling below healthy controls. The multiple sclerosis repertoire cluster was associated with no clinical or MRI feature.

Material for sequencing was PBMCs. This chain connects TRBV6-5 to TRBJ1-2; 9 nucleotides match TRBD1. This TCR derives from a man aged 45-60 years with multiple sclerosis. The CDR3 DNA reads as TGTGCCAGCAGTTACTACAGGGGGCTTGAAGGCTACACCTTC. This translates into CASSYYRGLEGYTF.